These 27 T cell receptor beta chains were all obtained from the same sample, sequenced in a study of CD8 T cells in ankylosing spondylitis. Points from the study as a whole: For ankylosing spondylitis blood, a TCR beta motif of seven to nine highly homologous variants appeared characteristic.

The antigens these receptors bind are not known. MiXCR, run by TCRdb on the 5' RACE reads, gives a single entry per CDR3 protein. This sample has 500,000 to 550,000 distinct CDR3 sequences, with approximately 12% found just once. The sequenced sample consisted of blood, either unsorted or a sorted T cell fraction (not recorded which). Receptors were obtained from a male donor with ankylosing spondylitis.

Ten or more counts support this clonotype. The chain carries TRBV5-1 and TRBJ1-6; D not resolved. CDR3 size: 17 residues. The germline CDR1 and CDR2 sequences are SGHRS and YFSETQ. V was cut by 0 bases and J by 7 bases, with 17 bases left in between. CDR3 nucleotide sequence: TGCGCCAGCAGCTTGGAGTTCGGCGGGAGCCCAAATTCACCCCTCCACTTT. Amino acid sequence: CASSLEFGGSPNSPLHF. Drawing the rest from reference TRBV5-1 and TRBJ1-6, the complete variable domain is KAGVTQTPRYLIKTRGQQVTLSCSPISGHRSVSWYQQTPGQGLQFLFEYFSETQRNKGNFPGRFSGRQFSNSRSEMNVSTLELGDSALYLCASSLEFGGSPNSPLHFGNGTRLTVT.

The rearrangement links TRBV5-1 to TRBJ2-1; 11 bases are shared with TRBD2. The CDR3 is made up of 16 amino acids. With 4 bases clipped from V and 7 bases from J, the junction kept 10 bases outside the gene matches. CDR1 and CDR2 from the germline V gene are SGHRS and YFSETQ. CDR3 sequence reads: CASSAELAGVGNEQFF. In DNA, the CDR3 is TGCGCCAGCAGCGCCGAACTAGCGGGAGTGGGTAATGAGCAGTTCTTC. The variable domain in full, completed from reference TRBV5-1 and TRBJ2-1, reads KAGVTQTPRYLIKTRGQQVTLSCSPISGHRSVSWYQQTPGQGLQFLFEYFSETQRNKGNFPGRFSGRQFSNSRSEMNVSTLELGDSALYLCASSAELAGVGNEQFFGPGTRLTVL.

This clonotype occurred many times. CDR3: CASSFGTTQETQYF. The CDR3 nucleotides read TGCGCCAGCAGCTTCGGGACTACCCAAGAGACCCAGTACTTC. J is TRBJ2-5 and V is TRBV5-1; the match to TRBD2 covers 7 bases. CDR1 SGHRS and CDR2 YFSETQ come from the germline V gene. With 2 bases clipped from V and 1 base from J, the junction kept 2 bases outside the gene matches. The CDR3 spans 14 residues.

This clonotype was found many times. The CDR3 loop is CASSQDLEGQGGELFF. The CDR3 DNA reads as TGTGCCAGCAGCCAAGATCTGGAGGGCCAAGGCGGGGAGCTGTTTTTT. The genes are TRBV3-1 and TRBJ2-2, with a possible D match to TRBD2 (6 bases). With 0 bases removed from V and 7 bases from J, the gap between germline ends came to 15 bases. The germline V gene has CDR1 LGHDT and CDR2 YNNKEL (reference sequence). This CDR3 region has 16 residues.

This clonotype was detected many times. The chain employs TRBV12-3 or TRBV12-4 and TRBJ1-5; unclear D gene. This CDR3 has 13 amino acids. V was cut by 0 bases and J by 4 bases, with 4 bases left in between. The CDR3 DNA reads TGTGCCAGCAGTTTAGCCGATAATCAGCCCCAGCATTTT. This encodes CASSLADNQPQHF.

This clonotype came up a few times. The genes are TRBV30 and TRBJ2-2, with 9 bases identical to TRBD2. Germline assignment: CDR1 GTSNPN and CDR2 SVGIG (reference sequence). The CDR3 runs to 14 residues. With V trimmed by 1 base and J by 3 bases, 0 bases remained unmatched. The CDR3 is CAWSGTSDTGELFF. Here the CDR3 DNA reads TGTGCCTGGAGTGGGACTAGCGACACCGGGGAGCTGTTTTTT.

There are a few counts of this clonotype. This sequence joins TRBV7-2 and TRBJ2-7; 7 bases are shared with TRBD2. The CDR3 has 17 residues. Germline trimming cut 1 base from V and 2 bases from J; bases unmatched to any gene: 11. Germline CDR1 reads SGHTA; CDR2 reads FQGNSA. This CDR3 is CASSLVGPYRGAYEQYF. CDR3 DNA sequence: TGTGCCAGCAGCTTAGTAGGGCCCTACCGGGGGGCCTACGAGCAGTACTTC.

Many counts were recorded for this clonotype. The chain links TRBV5-1 to TRBJ2-1, with TRBD2 matching 7 bases. The CDR3 consists of 16 residues. V lost 4 bases and J lost 0; bases outside the gene matches: 7. CDR1 SGHRS and CDR2 YFSETQ come from the germline V gene. The CDR3 sequence: CASSAGGGSSYNEQFF. Here the CDR3 DNA reads TGCGCCAGCAGCGCTGGAGGCGGGAGCTCCTACAATGAGCAGTTCTTC.

This clonotype has ten or more counts. The V and J genes are TRBV4-1 and TRBJ2-5; D uncertain. With 2 bases removed from V and 5 bases from J, the gap between germline ends came to 12 bases. Per germline, CDR1 MGHRA and CDR2 YSYEKL. The length of the CDR3 is 14 residues. The CDR3 loop is CASSQIGNGETQYF. In DNA, the CDR3 is TGCGCCAGCAGCCAAATCGGCAATGGGGAGACCCAGTACTTC.

This clonotype was seen many times. The gene calls are TRBV7-8 and TRBJ2-5; 11 bases align to TRBD2. Per the germline V gene, CDR1 is SGHVS and CDR2 is FQNEAQ. This CDR3 has 15 residues. Germline trimming cut 5 bases from V and 5 bases from J; bases unmatched to any gene: 7. The CDR3 DNA reads TGTGCCAGCAGCCTGGGACTAGCGGCTCTCGAGACCCAGTACTTC. Translation gives CASSLGLAALETQYF.

The chain is built from TRBV5-1 and TRBJ2-5, with a tentative D call TRBD2 (6 bases). This CDR3 is built from 15 residues. Trimming removed 4 bases from V and 5 bases from J, with 18 bases in between. Germline V lookup: CDR1 SGHRS, CDR2 YFSETQ. The CDR3 protein is CASSLRAGSRETQYF. CDR3 DNA: TGCGCCAGCAGCCTACGCGCGGGGTCGAGGGAGACCCAGTACTTC.

This clonotype showed up just a few times. In DNA form, the CDR3 reads TGTGCCAGCAGCTTAAGCCTCGGGACTTCCTACAATGAGCAGTTCTTC. It is translated as CASSLSLGTSYNEQFF. The chain is built from TRBV7-2 and TRBJ2-1, with a tentative D call TRBD2 (6 bases). The CDR3 has 16 residues. The V and J ends lost 2 bases and 1 base respectively, with 12 bases between them. Germline CDR1 reads SGHTA; CDR2 reads FQGNSA.

The V and J genes are TRBV28 and TRBJ1-2, with 7 bases identical to TRBD1. V lost 3 bases to trimming and J lost 10 bases; unmatched junction nucleotides: 11. The CDR3 length is 14 residues. From germline, CDR1 is MDHEN and CDR2 SYDVKM. The CDR3 nucleotides read TGTGCCAGCAGTTTGGAGGGGGCGCGACCTGCCTACACCTTC. The encoded protein is CASSLEGARPAYTF.

This clonotype was found a few times. The rearrangement links TRBV7-9 to TRBJ2-1; 11 bases are shared with TRBD2. CDR1 is SEHNR and CDR2 is FQNEAQ in the germline V gene (reference sequence). The CDR3 totals 17 residues. V lost 5 bases to trimming and J lost 6 bases; unmatched junction nucleotides: 12. This CDR3 is CASSPPGLAELGNEQFF. In DNA, the CDR3 is TGTGCCAGCAGCCCTCCGGGACTAGCGGAGCTGGGCAATGAGCAGTTCTTC.

The J gene is TRBJ1-5, the V gene TRBV2; 9 nucleotides align to TRBD1. J was trimmed by 2 bases and V by 7 bases; bases with no gene match: 6. CDR1 is SNHLY, CDR2 FYNNEI, per germline. The CDR3 extends over 15 amino acids. The DNA for the CDR3 is TGTGCCAGCACCCTGGACAGGGGAGGCAATCAGCCCCAGCATTTT. It yields the protein CASTLDRGGNQPQHF.

This clonotype was counted only a few times. The chain employs TRBV15 and TRBJ2-6, with unresolved D. V gave up 1 base and J gave up 0 bases, with 10 bases separating them. The CDR3 loop spans 17 amino acids. Germline lookup yields CDR1 LNHNV and CDR2 YYDKDF (reference sequence). This CDR3 reads CATSRAISSSGANVLTF. The CDR3 DNA reads as TGTGCCACCAGCAGAGCCATATCGAGCTCTGGGGCCAACGTCCTGACTTTC.

This clonotype was seen many times. The chain is built from TRBV6-2 or TRBV6-3 and TRBJ1-1, with TRBD1 as a possible D gene (5 bases). This CDR3 contains 14 residues. CDR1 is MNHEY and CDR2 is SVGEGT in the germline V gene. The germline V and J ends were trimmed by 4 bases and 3 bases, with 12 bases remaining between them. The CDR3 DNA reads TGTGCCAGCAGTTCATTTGGGGCAGACACTGAAGCTTTCTTT. Protein product: CASSSFGADTEAFF.

This clonotype was found many times. CDR3 DNA: TGTGCTAGTGGTTCCGGGACTAGCCCGAACAATGAGCAGTTCTTC. This codes for CASGSGTSPNNEQFF. The rearrangement links TRBV12-5 to TRBJ2-1; 9 positions agree with TRBD2. The CDR3 runs 15 residues. Germline V gene data show CDR1 as LGHNT and CDR2 as FRNRAP. Losses at the gene ends were 4 bases for V and 5 bases for J; bases not matched to a gene: 6.

This clonotype was detected only a few times. The rearrangement uses TRBV27 and TRBJ2-1; 7 positions agree with TRBD2. Germline CDR1 MNHEY, CDR2 SMNVEV (reference sequence). This CDR3 spans 14 amino acids. Losses at the gene ends were 2 bases for V and 4 bases for J; bases not matched to a gene: 2. In nucleotides, the CDR3 is TGTGCCAGCAGTTTAGGGCGGGGGTACAATGAGCAGTTCTTC. It codes for CASSLGRGYNEQFF.

Details on this clonotype: A junction end diverges from the germline sequence, so it may reflect a read error. The chain couples TRBV12-5 to TRBJ2-3; 8 bases are shared with TRBD2. This CDR3 is 12 amino acids long. Germline V gene lookup returns CDR1 LGHNT and CDR2 FRNRAP. CDR3 residues: CASGLAGGRMNF. DNA of the CDR3: TGTGCTAGTGGTTTGGCGGGAGGGAGAATGAATTTT. Together with reference TRBV12-5 and TRBJ2-3, the CDR3 gives the full variable domain: DARVTQTPRHKVTEMGQEVTMRCQPILGHNTVFWYRQTMMQGLELLAYFRNRAPLDDSGMPKDRFSAEMPDATLATLKIQPSEPRDSAVYFCASGLAGGRMNFGPGTRLTVL.

V and J are TRBV19 and TRBJ1-5; D is unresolved. Trimming cost V 7 bases and J 9 bases, with 13 bases left between them. The CDR3 covers 12 residues. Germline CDR1 reads LNHDA; CDR2 reads SQIVND (reference sequence). CDR3 bases: TGTGCCAGTAAGCCCTCGGGAGGGCCCCAGCATTTT. It translates to CASKPSGGPQHF.

This clonotype was found many times. The chain recombines TRBV5-1 with TRBJ2-2, with 9 bases that match TRBD2. V shed 3 bases and J 8 bases; nucleotides not matched to a gene: 8. CDR1 SGHRS and CDR2 YFSETQ come from the germline V gene. The CDR3 consists of 15 residues. The CDR3, as DNA: TGCGCCAGCAGCTACATAGCGGGGGAGAATGGGGAGCTGTTTTTT. It codes for CASSYIAGENGELFF.

There are a few counts of this clonotype. The chain carries TRBV9 and TRBJ2-2; weak D call: TRBD1 (7 bases). The CDR3 extends over 15 amino acids. The V end was cut by 0 bases, the J end by 5 bases, with 11 bases between. The germline gives CDR1 SGDLS, CDR2 YYNGEE. The CDR3 protein is CASSVVQGGTGELFF. For the CDR3, the DNA is TGTGCCAGCAGCGTAGTTCAGGGGGGAACCGGGGAGCTGTTTTTT.

The chain uses TRBV29-1 and TRBJ2-7; D is perhaps TRBD1 or TRBD2 (6 bases each). Between the trimmed V and J ends, which lost 7 bases and 5 bases, there was a span of 15 bases. The CDR3 covers 12 residues. Per the germline V gene, CDR1 is SQVTM and CDR2 is ANQGSEA. The CDR3 region is CSGRDTGDEQYF. The CDR3, as DNA: TGCAGCGGTCGGGACACGGGAGACGAGCAGTACTTC.

The rearrangement links TRBV20-1 to TRBJ1-1; D gene ambiguous. The CDR3 consists of 13 residues. CDR1 DFQATT and CDR2 SNEGSKA come from the germline V gene (reference sequence). The V gene lost 3 bases and the J gene lost 4 bases, with 12 bases spanning the gap. The CDR3 nucleotides read TGCAGTGCTAGGAGTCTGAGTGGCACTGAAGCTTTCTTT. Its translation: CSARSLSGTEAFF.

The gene calls are TRBV20-1 and TRBJ2-1, with TRBD2 matching 12 bases. The CDR3 spans 16 residues. CDR1 and CDR2 from the germline V gene are DFQATT and SNEGSKA (reference sequence). With 5 bases clipped from V and 4 bases from J, the junction kept 9 bases outside the gene matches. For the CDR3, the DNA is TGCAGTGCTGCAGCCGGGACTAGCGGGTCTTACAATGAGCAGTTCTTC. Its protein product is CSAAAGTSGSYNEQFF.

This clonotype has a handful of counts. The rearrangement uses TRBV30 and TRBJ1-2; the D gene is possibly TRBD1 (6 bases). Trimming cost V 0 bases and J 4 bases, with 15 bases left between them. This CDR3 is 15 amino acids long. Germline V gene data show CDR1 as GTSNPN and CDR2 as SVGIG (reference sequence). The CDR3: CAWSVMEQGIYGYTF. The CDR3 DNA is TGTGCCTGGAGTGTAATGGAACAGGGAATCTATGGCTACACCTTC.